These T cell receptor beta chains were read from a single sample in a study of blood T cell repertoires in COVID-19. The repertoire was sequenced with immunoSEQ multiplex PCR; TCRdb's copy has only in-frame clones and lacks some. The data contain under 250,000 clones, about four fifths of them singletons. Sequenced material: peripheral blood. Every receptor here comes from a woman between 18 and 30 years old with acute or convalescent COVID-19. Each CDR3 is given with its conserved first and last residue. D genes are given only for firm matches. Clone size is shown for a subset of rows, as once, few, many or a class of expanded clone.

len	v_gene	d_gene	abundance	j_gene	CDR3aa	CDR3nt
18	TRBV10-2	TRBD2	few	TRBJ2-3	CASKSPGTSGSSADTQYF	TGCGCCAGCAAATCCCCGGGGACTAGCGGGAGTAGCGCAGATACGCAGTATTTT
18	TRBV9	TRBD1	-	TRBJ2-7	CASSEGLSGQGASYEQYF	TGTGCCAGCAGCGAGGGGCTATCCGGACAGGGGGCCTCCTACGAGCAGTACTTC
16	TRBV4-1	TRBD2	-	TRBJ2-3	CASSPLPAGVVDTQYF	TGCGCCAGCAGCCCCCTTCCGGCGGGAGTTGTAGATACGCAGTATTTT
15	TRBV4-3	TRBD1	-	TRBJ1-4	CASSPAGTGGFQLFF	TGCGCCAGCAGCCCCGCGGGGACAGGGGGCTTTCAACTGTTTTTT
15	TRBV6-2/TRBV6-3	-	-	TRBJ2-3	CASSYSSPGTDTQYF	TGTGCCAGCAGTTACTCTAGCCCCGGCACAGATACGCAGTATTTT
15	TRBV27	-	-	TRBJ1-2	CASSDRVSLSYGYTF	TGTGCCAGCAGTGACCGGGTCAGCCTCTCCTATGGCTACACCTTC
14	TRBV3-1/TRBV3-2	-	-	TRBJ2-7	CASSQESRLYEQYF	TGTGCCAGCAGCCAAGAATCGCGCCTCTACGAGCAGTACTTC
15	TRBV4-1	-	few	TRBJ2-3	CASSHQNLAPDTQYF	TGCGCCAGCAGCCATCAAAATCTAGCCCCAGATACGCAGTATTTT
15	TRBV15	-	-	TRBJ1-2	CATSRDLGPEGGYTF	TGTGCCACCAGCAGAGATCTAGGCCCGGAGGGCGGCTACACCTTC
15	TRBV19	TRBD2	-	TRBJ2-1	CASSALREVYNEQFF	TGTGCCAGTAGTGCCCTTCGGGAGGTCTACAATGAGCAGTTCTTC
15	TRBV7-2	TRBD2	-	TRBJ2-7	CASSLGGGRSYEQYF	TGTGCCAGCAGCTTAGGGGGAGGGCGCTCCTACGAGCAGTACTTC
15	TRBV19	TRBD2	-	TRBJ2-3	CASSLQAGGTDTQYF	TGTGCCAGTAGTCTACAAGCGGGGGGCACAGATACGCAGTATTTT
14	TRBV7-2	-	-	TRBJ2-7	CASKEQRNSYEQYF	TGTGCCAGCAAGGAACAGCGGAACTCCTACGAGCAGTACTTC
15	TRBV6-4	TRBD2	-	TRBJ2-1	CASRRLAGVVNEQFF	TGTGCCAGCAGAAGACTAGCGGGAGTTGTCAATGAGCAGTTCTTC
13	TRBV6-6	-	-	TRBJ1-3	CASSSLSGNTIYF	TGTGCCAGCAGTTCTCTCTCTGGAAACACCATATATTTT
13	TRBV5-1	-	-	TRBJ2-5	CASTVGGQETQYF	TGCGCCAGCACAGTCGGGGGCCAAGAGACCCAGTACTTC
14	TRBV19	TRBD1	-	TRBJ1-5	CASTRTGNNQPQHF	TGTGCCAGTACTCGGACAGGGAACAATCAGCCCCAGCATTTT
16	TRBV6-5	TRBD1	-	TRBJ1-5	CASSYRGGNSNQPQHF	TGTGCCAGCAGTTACCGAGGGGGCAATAGCAATCAGCCCCAGCATTTT
12	TRBV12-3/TRBV12-4	-	-	TRBJ2-7	CASSLRILEQYF	TGTGCCAGCAGTTTGCGGATCCTCGAGCAGTACTTC
15	TRBV6-2/TRBV6-3	-	-	TRBJ1-4	CASSSYLGRGEKLFF	TGTGCCAGCAGTTCCTACCTGGGCCGGGGTGAAAAACTGTTTTTT
14	TRBV28	-	once	TRBJ2-7	CALSKGQGLGEQYF	TGTGCCCTTTCGAAGGGGCAGGGCTTGGGCGAGCAGTACTTC
11	TRBV20-1	-	-	TRBJ1-2	CSVPGFYGYTF	TGCAGTGTCCCGGGGTTTTATGGCTACACCTTC
14	TRBV7-9	-	-	TRBJ1-2	CASSLQGSNYGYTF	TGTGCCAGCAGCTTACAGGGGTCTAACTATGGCTACACCTTC
15	TRBV11-3	TRBD1	-	TRBJ2-2	CASSSQGADTGELFF	TGTGCCAGCAGCTCACAGGGGGCAGACACCGGGGAGCTGTTTTTT
19	TRBV27	TRBD2	once	TRBJ2-7	CASSLSAQTGLAFSYEQYF	TGTGCCAGCAGTTTATCCGCACAAACGGGACTAGCGTTTTCCTACGAGCAGTACTTC
13	TRBV12-3/TRBV12-4	-	-	TRBJ1-2	CASTIRGIHGYTF	TGTGCCAGCACAATCCGGGGTATCCATGGCTACACCTTC